What follows are 15 T cell receptor beta chains derived from one specimen sequenced in a study of blood T cell repertoires in COVID-19. The table came from immunoSEQ multiplex PCR; TCRdb's copy has only in-frame clones and leaves some out. The table has about 140,000 clones, around 88% seen once. Sequencing was done on a sample of peripheral blood. The receptors here all came from a human donor in a cohort sampled during active COVID-19.

V gene TRBV6-4 combines with J gene TRBJ2-5; 13 bases match TRBD2. After removal of 0 bases from V and 5 bases from J, the junction contained 6 bases not matched to a gene. CDR3 length: 17 residues. Germline loops: CDR1 MRHNA, CDR2 SNTAGT. The CDR3 region is CASSDSWTSGGCETQYF. The CDR3 DNA reads as TGTGCCAGCAGTGACTCGTGGACTAGCGGGGGCTGCGAGACCCAGTACTTC.

The J gene is TRBJ1-1, the V gene TRBV6-2 or TRBV6-3; D remains ambiguous. V lost 0 bases to trimming and J lost 8 bases, with 7 bases between them. This CDR3 has 12 amino acids. Germline values: CDR1 MNHEY, CDR2 SVGEGT. CDR3 sequence reads: CASSYSTREAFF. CDR3 in DNA: TGTGCCAGCAGTTACTCCACGAGGGAAGCTTTCTTT.

Concerning this clone itself: The same CDR3 can be traced to other DNA sequences in this sample. The J gene is TRBJ1-1, the V gene TRBV19; maybe TRBD1 (6 bases). Trimming took off 7 bases at V and 1 base at J, with 10 bases between the two ends. The V gene's germline CDR1 is LNHDA and CDR2 SQIVND (reference sequence). CDR3 length: 13 residues. CDR3 sequence: CASKGRGNTEAFF. DNA of the CDR3: TGTGCCAGTAAAGGCAGGGGGAACACTGAAGCTTTCTTT.

V usage is TRBV29-1 and J usage is TRBJ2-7; D is possibly TRBD2 (7 bases). Germline V gene sequence: CDR1 SQVTM, CDR2 ANQGSEA. The V end lost 6 bases, the J end lost 9 bases, and 21 bases lay between the germline ends. The CDR3 runs to 13 residues. CDR3 DNA sequence: TGCAGCGTCGGTTCCAAGTCCGGGGGGCCGCAGTACTTC. Translating it yields CSVGSKSGGPQYF.

A single count supports this clone. The gene calls are TRBV15 and TRBJ1-1; tentatively, D is TRBD1 (5 bases). CDR1 is LNHNV and CDR2 is YYDKDF in the germline V gene (reference sequence). Between the trimmed V and J ends, which lost 0 bases and 3 bases, there was a span of 8 bases. The CDR3 has 14 residues. CDR3 coding DNA: TGTGCCACCAGCAGAGACCAGGGCCACACTGAAGCTTTCTTT. It encodes CATSRDQGHTEAFF.

This clone was counted once. This chain uses TRBV5-1 with TRBJ1-3, with D uncertain. The germline V and J ends were trimmed by 5 bases and 0 bases, with 21 bases remaining between them. The germline gives CDR1 SGHRS, CDR2 YFSETQ. This CDR3 is 18 amino acids long. The CDR3 region has the DNA TGCGCCAGCAGATTATTACCCCTCGAGGGCACCTCTGGAAACACCATATATTTT. This translates into CASRLLPLEGTSGNTIYF.

This chain connects TRBV5-6 to TRBJ1-5; TRBD1 matches 7 bases. This CDR3 region has 16 residues. Germline V gene data show CDR1 as SGHDT and CDR2 as YYEEEE. Trimming cost V 0 bases and J 5 bases; bases outside gene matches: 8. CDR3 loop: CASSLGQGDRDQPQHF. The CDR3 nucleotides are TGTGCCAGCAGCTTGGGTCAGGGGGATAGGGATCAGCCCCAGCATTTT. Supplemented by reference TRBV5-6 and TRBJ1-5, the full variable domain reads DAGVTQSPTHLIKTRGQQVTLRCSPKSGHDTVSWYQQALGQGPQFIFQYYEEEERQRGNFPDRFSGHQFPNYSSELNVNALLLGDSALYLCASSLGQGDRDQPQHFGDGTRLSIL.

The chain uses TRBV10-1 and TRBJ1-3; TRBD1 is a possible D gene (5 bases). The CDR3 is 15 residues long. Per the germline V gene, CDR1 is WNHNN and CDR2 is SYGVQD (reference sequence). Trimming left V 2 bases short and J 0 bases short, with 8 bases between. The CDR3 sequence is CASSENGASGNTIYF. The CDR3, as DNA: TGCGCCAGCAGTGAGAATGGGGCCTCTGGAAACACCATATATTTT.

The V gene is TRBV7-3, the J gene TRBJ2-1, with D possibly TRBD2 on 6 matching bases. The CDR3 length is 16 residues. Deletions cut 5 bases from V and 0 bases from J, with 14 bases between. The germline gives CDR1 SGHTA, CDR2 FQGTGA. The CDR3, as DNA: TGTGCCAGCAGCCCCCCGGGACTTAGCTCCTACAATGAGCAGTTCTTC. It specifies CASSPPGLSSYNEQFF.

This chain links TRBV28 with TRBJ1-2; the D gene is possibly TRBD1 (5 bases). Trimming pared 7 bases from V and 2 bases from J, leaving 20 bases between. The CDR3 totals 16 residues. Germline V gene data show CDR1 as MDHEN and CDR2 as SYDVKM. The CDR3 protein is CASTMLGEEGNYGYTF. In DNA form, the CDR3 reads TGTGCCAGCACGATGTTGGGGGAGGAGGGGAACTATGGCTACACCTTC.

The chain recombines TRBV29-1 with TRBJ1-2; 10 bases match TRBD1. V lost 1 base, J lost 8 bases, and 4 bases stayed unmatched. The V gene's germline CDR1 is SQVTM and CDR2 ANQGSEA. The CDR3 has 13 residues. CDR3 region: CSVEGQGAWGYTF. Written as DNA, the CDR3 is TGCAGCGTTGAAGGACAGGGGGCGTGGGGCTACACCTTC.

V usage is TRBV3-1 (or the pseudogene TRBV3-2) and J usage is TRBJ2-4, with 7 bases lining up with TRBD1. The CDR3 covers 15 residues. Losses at the gene ends were 1 base for V and 8 bases for J; bases not matched to a gene: 8. Per germline, CDR1 LGHDT and CDR2 YNNKEL (reference sequence). The CDR3: CASSQGLQGEHIQYF. For the CDR3, the DNA is TGTGCCAGCAGCCAAGGTTTGCAGGGGGAGCACATTCAGTACTTC.

The V call is TRBV6-5, the J call TRBJ1-2, with 9 bases lining up with TRBD1. Germline lookup yields CDR1 MNHEY and CDR2 SVGAGI. CDR3 length: 15 amino acids. V lost 8 bases to trimming and J lost 4 bases; unmatched junction nucleotides: 11. The DNA of the CDR3 is TGTGCCAGCTCTGCCCCCGGGACAGGGACCTATGGCTACACCTTC. It translates to CASSAPGTGTYGYTF.

The V gene is TRBV11-3, the J gene TRBJ2-7; 7 bases map to TRBD2. The trim removed 3 bases at V and 5 bases at J, leaving 7 bases unmatched. Germline loops: CDR1 SGHNT, CDR2 YENEEA. The CDR3 loop spans 14 amino acids. The CDR3 DNA sequence: TGTGCCAGCAGCTTCGGCGGGAGAACCCACGAGCAGTACTTC. Protein: CASSFGGRTHEQYF.

The chain employs TRBV9 and TRBJ2-5; 13 bases match TRBD2. The CDR3 totals 14 residues. J lost 6 bases, V lost 4 bases, and 3 bases had no gene match. Germline CDR1 reads SGDLS; CDR2 reads YYNGEE. CDR3 region: CASSTGLAGQTQYF. The CDR3 region has the DNA TGTGCCAGCAGCACGGGACTAGCGGGGCAGACCCAGTACTTC.